The clone carrying this T cell receptor beta chain has more than one count but fewer than ten. What it recognizes is unknown. Germline V gene data show CDR1 as DFQATT and CDR2 as SNEGSKA (reference sequence). J was trimmed by 6 bases and V by 5 bases; bases with no gene match: 16. The CDR3 totals 17 residues. These data come from a study of vaccination and CD4 T cells after COVID-19. Scientists ran DNA taken from cultured CD4+ T cells through the Oncomine TCR Beta short-read assay for sequencing. TCRdb fed the PCR reads into MiXCR, producing one record per CDR3 protein. The data contain under 30,000 distinct CDR3 sequences, under 55% of them singletons. The time point: late sampling 161 to 241 days after vaccination in three convalescent patients. Treatment defined: 10-day PBMC culture with coronavirus spike peptide pools or control peptides (ViraFEST assay).

The specimen was CD4+ T cells from blood, cultured in vitro, collected about 7 months after SARS-CoV-2 vaccination. This chain connects TRBV20-1 to TRBJ2-7; 13 positions agree with TRBD2. The clonotype comes from a human donor who had recovered from COVID-19. CDR3 coding DNA: TGCAGTGCTCTCCCGGATCAAACTAGCGGGAGGGCCGGCGAGCAGTACTTC. The encoded protein is CSALPDQTSGRAGEQYF.